This TCR beta chain was sequenced for a study of CD8+ T cells in alopecia areata. Germline CDR1 reads GTSNPN; CDR2 reads SVGIG (reference sequence). The V gene end was trimmed by 4 bases and the J gene end by 7 bases; junction bases not matched to a gene: 6. CDR3 size: 13 residues. Investigators isolated RNA and reverse transcribed it into cDNA to act as the sequencing template. Generated by immunoSEQ multiplex PCR, the TCRdb table keeps only in-frame clones and is missing some. This sample has some 170,000 clones, with approximately 56% found just once. The material sequenced was CD4+ T cells sorted from blood, taken at week 0. The rearrangement joins TRBV30 to TRBJ1-4, with 7 nucleotides matching TRBD1. This TCR came from a human donor with alopecia areata. CDR3 coding DNA: TGTGCCTGGATGGGACAGTTCAGTGAAAAACTGTTTTTT. The encoded protein is CAWMGQFSEKLFF.